A selection of T cell receptor beta chains follows, all from one sample in a study of OX40 agonist ivuxolimab in advanced cancers. The data were produced by immunoSEQ multiplex PCR, yet TCRdb's version contains in-frame clones alone and is incomplete. This sample has some 44,000 clones; more than 75% occur once, and the top ten carry less than 0.4%. Material: CD4+ or CD8+ T cells sorted from blood, obtained in a trial of the OX40 agonist ivuxolimab. Receptors were obtained from an adult with an advanced solid tumor such as melanoma, head and neck, liver or kidney cancer. Both conserved end residues are part of each CDR3. A D gene is named only where the DNA matches it firmly. The size entry is marked missing in some rows and otherwise reads once, few, many or a size class.

>TRBJ1-2|TRBV6-1|.|.
CASSVGDYGYTF
TGTGCCAGCAGTGTAGGGGACTATGGCTACACCTTC
>TRBJ2-6|TRBV5-4|.|.
CASSLEPRQRRANVLTF
TGTGCCAGCAGCTTGGAGCCTAGACAGCGACGGGCCAACGTCCTGACTTTC
>TRBJ2-7|TRBV7-2|.|.
CASSPDPRGSGEQYF
TGTGCCAGCAGCCCTGATCCCAGGGGATCGGGTGAGCAGTACTTC
>TRBJ1-2|TRBV19|.|.
CASSIGQGTNYGYTF
TGTGCCAGTAGTATAGGACAAGGGACTAACTATGGCTACACCTTC
>TRBJ1-2|TRBV21-1|.|.
CASSAQGWGNSPRGYTF
TGTGCCAGCAGCGCACAGGGGTGGGGGAATAGCCCGCGCGGCTACACCTTC
>TRBJ1-6|TRBV14|.|.
CASSQELSSYNSPLHF
TGTGCCAGCAGCCAAGAGTTGAGCTCCTATAATTCACCCCTCCACTTT
>TRBJ1-2|TRBV5-1|.|.
CASSHGGPKQGYGYTF
TGCGCCAGCAGCCACGGGGGGCCGAAACAAGGATATGGCTACACCTTC
>TRBJ2-1|TRBV4-3|.|.
CASSQDLLQSSNEQFF
TGCGCCAGCAGCCAAGATCTCCTTCAGAGTTCCAATGAGCAGTTCTTC
>TRBJ1-3|TRBV30|.|.
CAWRFGSDTIYF
TGTGCCTGGAGATTCGGGTCGGACACCATATATTTT
>TRBJ1-2|TRBV19|few|.
CASSLRQEPNYGYTF
TGTGCCAGTAGTCTCCGACAGGAACCTAACTATGGCTACACCTTC
>TRBJ1-6|TRBV28|.|TRBD1
CASSFRDRGLSPLHF
TGTGCCAGCAGTTTCCGGGACAGGGGGCTTTCACCCCTCCACTTT
>TRBJ1-2|TRBV30|.|.
CAWSVWDPGASYTF
TGTGCCTGGAGTGTATGGGACCCCGGAGCATCCTACACCTTC
>TRBJ1-5|TRBV7-8|.|.
CASSLPRRLSPHQPQHF
TGTGCCAGCAGCCTCCCCCGGAGACTATCCCCCCATCAGCCCCAGCATTTT
>TRBJ2-5|TRBV5-6|.|.
CASSLYLLRETQYF
TGTGCCAGCAGCTTGTATCTTCTCCGAGAGACCCAGTACTTC
>TRBJ2-2|TRBV19|once|.
CASSIAPHLAGELFF
TGTGCCAGTAGTATAGCCCCCCACTTGGCCGGGGAGCTGTTTTTT
>TRBJ2-2|TRBV11-2|.|.
CASSLRHNTGELFF
TGTGCCAGCAGCTTAAGACACAACACCGGGGAGCTGTTTTTT
>TRBJ2-2|TRBV18|once|.
CASSRGTPPNTGELFF
TGTGCCAGCTCACGGGGGACACCGCCGAACACCGGGGAGCTGTTTTTT
>TRBJ1-1|TRBV6-5|.|TRBD1
CASRNRGQGTEAFF
TGTGCCAGCAGGAACAGGGGGCAGGGCACTGAAGCTTTCTTT
>TRBJ1-5|TRBV5-6|.|TRBD1
CASSLTGGMWPQHF
TGTGCCAGCAGTTTAACAGGGGGCATGTGGCCCCAGCATTTT
>TRBJ2-7|TRBV23-1|.|TRBD2
CASSQSPGLAGKYYEQYF
TGCGCCAGCAGTCAGTCTCCGGGACTAGCGGGAAAATACTACGAGCAGTACTTC
>TRBJ2-3|TRBV29-1|.|.
CSASWDTQYF
TGCAGCGCCTCCTGGGATACGCAGTATTTT
>TRBJ1-1|TRBV27|.|.
CASSPFVRGASEAFF
TGTGCCAGCAGCCCCTTTGTCAGGGGCGCGTCTGAAGCTTTCTTT
>TRBJ2-3|TRBV9|.|.
CASSGPGGGTDTQYF
TGTGCCAGCAGCGGCCCCGGGGGAGGCACAGATACGCAGTATTTT
>TRBJ1-5|TRBV2|.|TRBD1
CASSVPGGPQHF
TGTGCCAGCAGTGTCCCAGGGGGGCCCCAGCATTTT
>TRBJ1-1|TRBV27|medium-sized|.
CASSLWGSNPNTEAFF
TGTGCCAGCAGTTTATGGGGTAGTAACCCGAACACTGAAGCTTTCTTT
>TRBJ1-1|TRBV19|.|.
CASSITHKAFF
TGTGCCAGTAGTATCACACATAAAGCTTTCTTT
>TRBJ1-1|TRBV5-1|.|.
CASSLSQTNTEAFF
TGCGCCAGCAGCTTATCACAGACGAACACTGAAGCTTTCTTT
>TRBJ1-6|TRBV6-5|few|TRBD1
CASSHGDRNNSPLHF
TGTGCCAGCAGTCACGGGGACAGAAATAATTCACCCCTCCACTTT
>TRBJ2-3|TRBV7-6|.|.
CASSRTGPFRLPDTQYF
TGTGCCAGCAGCCGAACCGGACCCTTTAGACTCCCAGATACGCAGTATTTT
>TRBJ1-6|TRBV5-1|.|.
CASSLEVNTGSPLHF
TGCGCCAGCAGCTTGGAGGTCAACACGGGTTCACCCCTCCACTTT
>TRBJ2-1|TRBV4-1|once|TRBD2
CASSQPGLAGEGEQFF
TGCGCCAGCAGCCAACCGGGACTAGCGGGGGAGGGGGAGCAGTTCTTC
>TRBJ2-3|TRBV7-3|.|.
CASSYDRSPQYF
TGTGCCAGCAGCTATGATAGGAGCCCGCAGTATTTT
>TRBJ2-7|TRBV6-1|.|.
CATGSISSYEQYF
TGTGCCACCGGGTCGATTAGCTCCTACGAGCAGTACTTC
>TRBJ1-5|TRBV27|.|.
CASSLYASSNQPQHF
TGTGCCAGCAGTTTATATGCCAGCAGCAATCAGCCCCAGCATTTT
>TRBJ1-3|TRBV9|once|TRBD1
CASSELTGGSGNTIYF
TGTGCCAGCAGCGAACTAACAGGGGGCTCTGGAAACACCATATATTTT
>TRBJ2-2|TRBV7-3|.|.
CASSLSPTGELFF
TGTGCCAGCAGCTTATCGCCCACCGGGGAGCTGTTTTTT
>TRBJ2-5|TRBV5-8|.|TRBD1
CATLRDRQETQYF
TGTGCCACCCTCCGGGACAGACAAGAGACCCAGTACTTC
>TRBJ1-5|TRBV11-2|.|.
CASSESPGVGNQPQHF
TGTGCCAGCAGCGAGAGTCCAGGTGTCGGGAATCAGCCCCAGCATTTT
>TRBJ1-6|TRBV21-1|.|.
CASSLGAPGPSSYNSPLHF
TGTGCCAGCAGCCTCGGGGCACCGGGGCCCTCCTCCTATAATTCACCCCTCCACTTT
>TRBJ1-2|TRBV6-5|few|TRBD1
CASRRTGGNYGYTF
TGTGCCAGCAGACGGACAGGTGGGAACTATGGCTACACCTTC
>TRBJ1-5|TRBV6-1|.|.
CASRTSSNQPQHF
TGTGCCAGCAGAACTAGTAGCAATCAGCCCCAGCATTTT
>TRBJ2-1|TRBV28|.|.
CASSQGSRFF
TGTGCCAGCAGCCAAGGGTCTCGGTTCTTC
>TRBJ2-3|TRBV5-1|.|.
CASSFGTSITDTQYF
TGCGCCAGCAGCTTCGGGACATCCATCACAGATACGCAGTATTTT
>TRBJ2-7|TRBV15|.|TRBD1
CATSVSGQGGYEQYF
TGTGCCACCAGCGTCTCGGGACAGGGGGGCTACGAGCAGTACTTC
>TRBJ1-5|TRBV16|.|TRBD1
CASSLRGGQPQHF
TGTGCCAGCAGCCTCCGAGGGGGCCAGCCCCAGCATTTT
>TRBJ1-2|TRBV29-1|.|.
CSVEVSRNYGYTF
TGCAGCGTTGAAGTCTCAAGGAACTATGGCTACACCTTC